This is a list of T cell receptor beta chains from one sample in a study of blood T cell repertoires in COVID-19. Profiling relied on immunoSEQ multiplex PCR, and the TCRdb table lists in-frame clones only, not all of them. The repertoire holds 200,000 to 250,000 clones, with approximately 90% as singletons. Sequences were obtained from peripheral blood. These receptors were taken from a man aged 70 or older with acute or convalescent COVID-19. CDR3s leave out the opening cysteine and the closing phenylalanine or tryptophan.

TRBJ2-1	TRBV6-2/TRBV6-3	17	ASSPRPGTSGSSYNEQF
TRBJ2-7	TRBV5-1	13	ASSLTSSGSHEQY
TRBJ2-2	TRBV28	11	ASSFSYTGELF
TRBJ1-1	TRBV19	12	ARGWGGWTTEAF
TRBJ2-5	TRBV28	15	ASSLEVAGPYQETQY
TRBJ1-2	TRBV7-2	11	ASSLMLAAGYT
TRBJ2-5	TRBV6-1	16	ASSETPFSGSVRETQY
TRBJ2-7	TRBV3-1/TRBV3-2	12	ASSQAGGSYEQY
TRBJ1-3	TRBV14	13	ASSLGQKSGNTIY
TRBJ2-7	TRBV18	11	ASSPAFGYEQY
TRBJ2-1	TRBV19	13	ASNPTSGSLGEQF
TRBJ2-3	TRBV19	13	ASSNLGLGTGAQY
TRBJ2-7	TRBV27	11	ASKGREGYEQY
TRBJ2-5	TRBV7-9	13	ASSLAGDIQETQY
TRBJ1-5	TRBV29-1	10	SVGNRGQPQH
TRBJ1-1	TRBV7-9	14	ASSLGISGQGSEAF
TRBJ1-1	TRBV18	13	ASSTQGAMNTEAF
TRBJ1-1	TRBV2	10	ASSEGVRRAF
TRBJ2-7	TRBV5-1	10	AKRACSYEQY
TRBJ2-4	TRBV18	13	ASSPRQGTGNIQY
TRBJ2-7	TRBV9	12	ASSVDNFSYEQY
TRBJ2-3	TRBV6-1	14	ASSERTGARTDTQY
TRBJ2-1	TRBV9	13	ASSVEGQGRNEQF
TRBJ2-7	TRBV11-2	12	ASSLDRGRYEQY
TRBJ2-7	TRBV14	12	ASSPRLPQYEQY
TRBJ1-4	TRBV7-2	13	ASSRRRGDNEKLF
TRBJ2-3	TRBV6-5	12	ASSLLAGEGTQY
TRBJ1-4	TRBV5-6	15	ASSLGLKRGISEKLF
TRBJ2-2	TRBV29-1	11	SVGHVNTGELF
TRBJ1-2	TRBV6-6	12	ASSTYRDFYGYT
TRBJ1-6	TRBV5-4	13	ASSIPGGLDSPLH
TRBJ2-2	TRBV18	13	ASSPNRGRTGELF